A selection of T cell receptor beta chains follows, all from one sample in a study of cytomegalovirus exposure and HLA in healthy donors. The method was immunoSEQ multiplex PCR; TCRdb's version includes in-frame clones alone and lacks a portion of them. Here the sample spans 100,000 or so clones, 65% to 80% being singletons. Sequenced: PBMCs. These TCRs come from a male donor in good health and CMV-seronegative. CDR3s include the opening cysteine and the closing phenylalanine or tryptophan. D genes are given only for firm matches. Clone size appears in some rows only: once, few, many, or a class for an expanded clone.

CDR3 protein: CAVGGGWETQYF
CDR3 DNA: TGTGCCGTTGGGGGGGGTTGGGAGACCCAGTACTTC
D gene: TRBD2
CDR3 length: 12
V gene: TRBV6-5
J gene: TRBJ2-5
clone size: NA

CDR3 protein: CASSQDFSQPSDEQYF
CDR3 DNA: TGTGCCAGCAGCCAAGATTTTAGTCAACCGTCGGACGAGCAGTACTTC
D gene: NA
CDR3 length: 16
V gene: TRBV4-2
J gene: TRBJ2-7
clone size: once

CDR3 protein: CASQYRVTGANVLTF
CDR3 DNA: TGTGCCAGCCAGTACAGGGTTACCGGGGCCAACGTCCTGACTTTC
D gene: NA
CDR3 length: 15
V gene: TRBV6-1
J gene: TRBJ2-6
clone size: medium-sized

CDR3 protein: CASLGGAAQYF
CDR3 DNA: TGCGCCAGCCTAGGTGGGGCGGCCCAGTACTTC
D gene: NA
CDR3 length: 11
V gene: TRBV5-1
J gene: TRBJ2-5
clone size: NA

CDR3 protein: CASSLAGGSSYEQYF
CDR3 DNA: TGCGCCAGCAGCTTGGCCGGCGGGAGCTCCTACGAGCAGTACTTC
D gene: TRBD2
CDR3 length: 15
V gene: TRBV5-1
J gene: TRBJ2-7
clone size: NA

CDR3 protein: CASSQEGSTHTQYF
CDR3 DNA: TGTGCCAGCAGCCAAGAGGGGAGCACCCATACGCAGTATTTT
D gene: NA
CDR3 length: 14
V gene: TRBV4-2
J gene: TRBJ2-3
clone size: NA

CDR3 protein: CASSQVERGHNEQFF
CDR3 DNA: TGCGCCAGCAGCCAAGTTGAACGGGGTCACAATGAGCAGTTCTTC
D gene: NA
CDR3 length: 15
V gene: TRBV4-3
J gene: TRBJ2-1
clone size: NA

CDR3 protein: CAWTQGQPQETQYF
CDR3 DNA: TGTGCCTGGACCCAAGGACAGCCCCAAGAGACCCAGTACTTC
D gene: NA
CDR3 length: 14
V gene: TRBV30
J gene: TRBJ2-5
clone size: NA

CDR3 protein: CASSAYRGANTGELFF
CDR3 DNA: TGTGCCAGCAGCGCCTACAGGGGCGCGAACACCGGGGAGCTGTTTTTT
D gene: TRBD1
CDR3 length: 16
V gene: TRBV9
J gene: TRBJ2-2
clone size: NA

CDR3 protein: CASCQGQGNTEAFF
CDR3 DNA: TGCGCCAGCTGTCAAGGACAGGGGAACACTGAAGCTTTCTTT
D gene: TRBD1
CDR3 length: 14
V gene: TRBV5-1
J gene: TRBJ1-1
clone size: few

CDR3 protein: CAWSVGSRHEQYF
CDR3 DNA: TGTGCCTGGAGTGTAGGGAGTCGTCACGAGCAGTACTTC
D gene: NA
CDR3 length: 13
V gene: TRBV30
J gene: TRBJ2-7
clone size: NA

CDR3 protein: CASSLLGLLNNNEQFF
CDR3 DNA: TGTGCCAGCAGTCTCCTGGGCCTTCTTAATAACAATGAGCAGTTCTTC
D gene: NA
CDR3 length: 16
V gene: TRBV7-9
J gene: TRBJ2-1
clone size: NA

CDR3 protein: CASSSFLTTKVNEQYF
CDR3 DNA: TGTGCCAGCAGCTCGTTCCTGACGACTAAGGTCAACGAGCAGTACTTC
D gene: NA
CDR3 length: 16
V gene: TRBV7-9
J gene: TRBJ2-7
clone size: once

CDR3 protein: CASSLPSGLSYEQYF
CDR3 DNA: TGTGCCAGCAGCTTACCTAGCGGGCTTAGCTACGAGCAGTACTTC
D gene: TRBD2
CDR3 length: 15
V gene: TRBV5-8
J gene: TRBJ2-7
clone size: NA

CDR3 protein: CASSPEIDSVMNTEAFF
CDR3 DNA: TGTGCCAGCTCACCTGAGATTGATAGTGTCATGAACACTGAAGCTTTCTTT
D gene: NA
CDR3 length: 17
V gene: TRBV18
J gene: TRBJ1-1
clone size: NA

CDR3 protein: CASSLYRYRQGDGELFF
CDR3 DNA: TGTGCCAGCAGCTTATATCGTTATAGGCAGGGTGACGGGGAGCTGTTTTTT
D gene: NA
CDR3 length: 17
V gene: TRBV11-3
J gene: TRBJ2-2
clone size: NA

CDR3 protein: CASSLQDPGGELFF
CDR3 DNA: TGTGCCAGCAGCCTACAGGACCCTGGGGGGGAGCTGTTTTTT
D gene: NA
CDR3 length: 14
V gene: TRBV5-4
J gene: TRBJ2-2
clone size: NA

CDR3 protein: CASSLIIRQSYGYTF
CDR3 DNA: TGTGCCAGCAGCTTAATCATAAGACAGTCCTATGGCTACACCTTC
D gene: NA
CDR3 length: 15
V gene: TRBV7-2
J gene: TRBJ1-2
clone size: NA

CDR3 protein: CASSLRGQFSGYTF
CDR3 DNA: TGTGCCAGCAGTTTAAGGGGACAGTTCTCTGGCTACACCTTC
D gene: TRBD1
CDR3 length: 14
V gene: TRBV27
J gene: TRBJ1-2
clone size: NA

CDR3 protein: CASSQDALTDFSGNTIYF
CDR3 DNA: TGTGCCAGCAGCCAAGACGCCCTAACCGACTTCTCCGGAAACACCATATATTTT
D gene: NA
CDR3 length: 18
V gene: TRBV4-2
J gene: TRBJ1-3
clone size: NA

CDR3 protein: CASSPWRGGSYNEQFF
CDR3 DNA: TGTGCCAGCAGCCCCTGGAGGGGGGGTAGCTACAATGAGCAGTTCTTC
D gene: NA
CDR3 length: 16
V gene: TRBV7-9
J gene: TRBJ2-1
clone size: NA

CDR3 protein: CASGEGHDNEQFF
CDR3 DNA: TGTGCCAGCGGAGAGGGCCATGACAATGAGCAGTTCTTC
D gene: NA
CDR3 length: 13
V gene: TRBV7-3
J gene: TRBJ2-1
clone size: NA

CDR3 protein: CASSRRTGGVFRAFF
CDR3 DNA: TGTGCCAGCAGCCGGCGGACAGGGGGCGTTTTTAGAGCTTTCTTT
D gene: TRBD1
CDR3 length: 15
V gene: TRBV5-8
J gene: TRBJ1-1
clone size: NA

CDR3 protein: CASAWTGGTDTQYF
CDR3 DNA: TGCGCCAGCGCCTGGACAGGGGGTACAGATACGCAGTATTTT
D gene: TRBD1
CDR3 length: 14
V gene: TRBV4-1
J gene: TRBJ2-3
clone size: few

CDR3 protein: CASSIVQGAGNQPQHF
CDR3 DNA: TGTGCCAGTAGTATAGTTCAGGGGGCTGGCAATCAGCCCCAGCATTTT
D gene: TRBD1
CDR3 length: 16
V gene: TRBV19
J gene: TRBJ1-5
clone size: once

CDR3 protein: CASSQVAGAEKLFF
CDR3 DNA: TGCGCCAGCAGCCAAGTCGCAGGGGCAGAAAAACTGTTTTTT
D gene: NA
CDR3 length: 14
V gene: TRBV4-3
J gene: TRBJ1-4
clone size: NA

CDR3 protein: CASSAPGTGQETQYF
CDR3 DNA: TGTGCCAGCAGTGCGCCCGGGACAGGACAAGAGACCCAGTACTTC
D gene: TRBD1
CDR3 length: 15
V gene: TRBV28
J gene: TRBJ2-5
clone size: NA

CDR3 protein: CASSGGGETQYF
CDR3 DNA: TGTGCCAGTAGTGGGGGCGGAGAGACCCAGTACTTC
D gene: NA
CDR3 length: 12
V gene: TRBV19
J gene: TRBJ2-5
clone size: NA

CDR3 protein: CASSPGLAGFTDTQYF
CDR3 DNA: TGTGCCAGCAGCCCGGGACTAGCGGGTTTCACAGATACGCAGTATTTT
D gene: TRBD2
CDR3 length: 16
V gene: TRBV5-5
J gene: TRBJ2-3
clone size: NA

CDR3 protein: CATSSPYGTGFSGNTIYF
CDR3 DNA: TGTGCCACCAGCAGCCCGTACGGGACAGGGTTCTCTGGAAACACCATATATTTT
D gene: TRBD1
CDR3 length: 18
V gene: TRBV15
J gene: TRBJ1-3
clone size: NA

CDR3 protein: CASSSAYEQYF
CDR3 DNA: TGTGCCAGCAGCTCCGCCTACGAGCAGTACTTC
D gene: NA
CDR3 length: 11
V gene: TRBV28
J gene: TRBJ2-7
clone size: once

CDR3 protein: CASSRGQQGQPQHF
CDR3 DNA: TGTGCCAGCAGCCGGGGACAGCAAGGTCAGCCCCAGCATTTT
D gene: TRBD1
CDR3 length: 14
V gene: TRBV5-6
J gene: TRBJ1-5
clone size: NA

CDR3 protein: CASSQTESADREVSYEQYF
CDR3 DNA: TGTGCCAGCAGCCAAACTGAGTCAGCGGACAGGGAGGTATCCTACGAGCAGTACTTC
D gene: TRBD1
CDR3 length: 19
V gene: TRBV4-2
J gene: TRBJ2-7
clone size: NA

CDR3 protein: CASSRDGLGGQYF
CDR3 DNA: TGTGCCAGCAGCAGAGACGGGTTGGGAGGGCAGTACTTC
D gene: NA
CDR3 length: 13
V gene: TRBV7-9
J gene: TRBJ2-7
clone size: NA

CDR3 protein: CASSVATASGSYNEQFF
CDR3 DNA: TGTGCCAGCAGCGTAGCTACGGCTAGCGGAAGTTACAATGAGCAGTTCTTC
D gene: TRBD2
CDR3 length: 17
V gene: TRBV9
J gene: TRBJ2-1
clone size: NA

CDR3 protein: CASSQAEHLPYEQYF
CDR3 DNA: TGCGCCAGCAGCCAAGCGGAGCATCTCCCTTACGAGCAGTACTTC
D gene: NA
CDR3 length: 15
V gene: TRBV4-1
J gene: TRBJ2-7
clone size: NA

CDR3 protein: CASSQGEGRAGELFF
CDR3 DNA: TGTGCCAGCAGCCAAGGAGAAGGGAGGGCCGGGGAGCTGTTTTTT
D gene: TRBD2
CDR3 length: 15
V gene: TRBV4-2
J gene: TRBJ2-2
clone size: NA

CDR3 protein: CASSVASGHNEQFF
CDR3 DNA: TGTGCCAGCAGCGTAGCTTCAGGGCACAATGAGCAGTTCTTC
D gene: NA
CDR3 length: 14
V gene: TRBV9
J gene: TRBJ2-1
clone size: NA

CDR3 protein: CASSEALNSRDNQPQHF
CDR3 DNA: TGTGCCAGCAGTGAAGCGCTGAACAGCCGGGACAATCAGCCCCAGCATTTT
D gene: NA
CDR3 length: 17
V gene: TRBV2
J gene: TRBJ1-5
clone size: few

CDR3 protein: CASSEGAYQETQYF
CDR3 DNA: TGTGCCAGCAGTGAGGGGGCGTACCAAGAGACCCAGTACTTC
D gene: NA
CDR3 length: 14
V gene: TRBV2
J gene: TRBJ2-5
clone size: NA

CDR3 protein: CASSQDRTRGASTDTQYF
CDR3 DNA: TGTGCCAGCAGCCAGGACCGTACGCGGGGGGCTAGCACAGATACGCAGTATTTT
D gene: TRBD2
CDR3 length: 18
V gene: TRBV4-2
J gene: TRBJ2-3
clone size: NA

CDR3 protein: CATSRVRTGGFYEQYF
CDR3 DNA: TGTGCCACCAGCAGAGTTCGGACAGGGGGCTTCTACGAGCAGTACTTC
D gene: TRBD1
CDR3 length: 16
V gene: TRBV15
J gene: TRBJ2-7
clone size: few

CDR3 protein: CASSLYGTGIGNTIYF
CDR3 DNA: TGTGCCAGCAGTTTATATGGGACAGGGATTGGAAACACCATATATTTT
D gene: TRBD1
CDR3 length: 16
V gene: TRBV28
J gene: TRBJ1-3
clone size: NA

CDR3 protein: CASSYLAGAPYNEQFF
CDR3 DNA: TGTGCCAGCAGTTATTTAGCGGGAGCACCCTACAATGAGCAGTTCTTC
D gene: TRBD2
CDR3 length: 16
V gene: TRBV6-5
J gene: TRBJ2-1
clone size: NA

CDR3 protein: CASSMPKGALTSGNTIYF
CDR3 DNA: TGTGCCAGTAGTATGCCTAAGGGGGCACTCACCTCTGGAAACACCATATATTTT
D gene: TRBD1
CDR3 length: 18
V gene: TRBV19
J gene: TRBJ1-3
clone size: NA

CDR3 protein: CASSDWGNQETQYF
CDR3 DNA: TGTGCCAGCAGTGACTGGGGCAACCAAGAGACCCAGTACTTC
D gene: NA
CDR3 length: 14
V gene: TRBV25-1
J gene: TRBJ2-5
clone size: NA

CDR3 protein: CASNAGVVQETQYF
CDR3 DNA: TGTGCCAGCAACGCCGGGGTCGTTCAAGAGACCCAGTACTTC
D gene: NA
CDR3 length: 14
V gene: TRBV9
J gene: TRBJ2-5
clone size: NA

CDR3 protein: CASTPRVPTGNTIYF
CDR3 DNA: TGTGCCAGTACCCCACGAGTCCCCACTGGAAACACCATATATTTT
D gene: NA
CDR3 length: 15
V gene: TRBV19
J gene: TRBJ1-3
clone size: once

CDR3 protein: CASSLGQGHEQFF
CDR3 DNA: TGTGCCAGCAGCTTAGGACAGGGCCATGAGCAGTTCTTC
D gene: TRBD1
CDR3 length: 13
V gene: TRBV7-6
J gene: TRBJ2-1
clone size: NA